This TCR beta chain stems from a study of vaccination effects on CD4 cells after COVID-19. Points on this clone: What it binds is not known.

The CDR3 consists of 16 residues. Sequencing in the ViraFEST assay came after antigen-specific CD4+ T cells had been expanded with viral peptide pools, which were used to stimulate PBMC. Isolation of CD4+ T cells took place after ten to eleven days of culture. Participants were given two doses of BNT162b2 or mRNA-1273 vaccine. Nucleocapsid antibody tests were negative, and the vaccine recipients had no prior SARS-CoV-2 infection. Study-wide points: Only 1 of 255 vaccine-induced clones from healthy vaccinees cross-reacted with common cold coronaviruses. The study enrolled few convalescent patients and sampled no early post-infection timepoints.

Repertoires were generated with immunoSEQ multiplex PCR, while TCRdb's copy carries only in-frame clones and drops some. The table records 25,000 to 30,000 clones, over 65% of them present only once. The V call is TRBV21-1, the J call TRBJ1-5; no check of the table's D call, TRBD1, against the DNA was made. TRBV21-1 is a recognized pseudogene. The TCR sequence derives from a human donor who received a COVID-19 vaccine. This specimen consisted of CD4+ T cells from PBMCs cultured with HCoV-NL63 spike peptides, obtained after COVID-19 vaccination. DNA for the CDR3: TGTGCCAGCAGCAAAGGTGGACAGCCTAACAATCAGCCCCAGCATTTT. This translates into CASSKGGQPNNQPQHF.